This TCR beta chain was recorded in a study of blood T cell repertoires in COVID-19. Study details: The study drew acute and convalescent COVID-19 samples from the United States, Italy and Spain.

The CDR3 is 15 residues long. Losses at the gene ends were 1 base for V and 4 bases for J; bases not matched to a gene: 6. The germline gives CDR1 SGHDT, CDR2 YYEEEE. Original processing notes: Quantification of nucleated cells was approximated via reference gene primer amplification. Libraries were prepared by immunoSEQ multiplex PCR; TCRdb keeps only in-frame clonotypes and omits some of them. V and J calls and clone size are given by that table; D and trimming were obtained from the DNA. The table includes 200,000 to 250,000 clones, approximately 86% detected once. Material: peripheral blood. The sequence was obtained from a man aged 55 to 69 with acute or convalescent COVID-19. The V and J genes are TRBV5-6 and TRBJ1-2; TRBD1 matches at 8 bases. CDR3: CASSLYRGTIYGYTF. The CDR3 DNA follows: TGTGCCAGCAGCTTGTACAGGGGGACTATCTATGGCTACACCTTC.